Sequencing of this TCR beta chain was carried out in a study of blood T cell repertoires in COVID-19. Background on the study: Samples came from the United States, Italy and Spain, spanning acute and convalescent COVID-19. From T cells, B-cell-depleted T cells, or PBMCs came the material, which was cDNA or gDNA.

Original processing methods: Reference gene primer amplification gave nucleated cell count estimates. The data were produced by immunoSEQ multiplex PCR, yet TCRdb's version contains in-frame clones alone and is incomplete. V and J calls and clone size come straight from that table; D and trimming were deduced from the DNA. Here the sample spans about 220,000 clones, approximately 82% being singletons. This clone appeared once. This receptor was taken from an elderly woman with acute or convalescent COVID-19. Sample: peripheral blood.

This CDR3 is CASSTGLAGANEQFF. For the CDR3, the DNA is TGTGCCAGCAGCACCGGACTAGCGGGGGCCAATGAGCAGTTCTTC. The V gene is TRBV13, the J gene TRBJ2-1, with 13 bases fitting TRBD2. CDR1 is PRHDT, CDR2 FYEKMQ, per germline (reference sequence). V lost 5 bases, J lost 6 bases, and 4 bases stayed unmatched. This CDR3 spans 15 amino acids.